Reported below is one TCR beta chain. This sample is part of a study of patients and donors after allogeneic stem cell transplantation. CDR3 size: 14 residues. In germline, CDR1 is SEHNR, CDR2 FQNEAQ (reference sequence). TCRdb independently ran MiXCR on the RT-PCR reads; one entry per CDR3 protein. The table records some 880,000 distinct CDR3 sequences, roughly 18% of them present only once. J is TRBJ2-7 and V is TRBV7-9, with 7 bases identical to TRBD2. Source material: blood, either unsorted or a sorted T cell fraction (not recorded which). The sequence was obtained from a human donor who was either an allogeneic HSCT recipient or a stem cell or donor lymphocyte infusion donor (not recorded which). It is not recorded whose cells these are; they may come from a transplant donor. The CDR3 loop is CAFGEGPPGVEQYF. The CDR3, as DNA: TGTGCGTTCGGGGAGGGGCCCCCGGGAGTCGAGCAGTACTTC.